A single sample is the source of the 26 T cell receptor beta chains below, sequenced in a study of blood T cell repertoires in COVID-19. Method: immunoSEQ multiplex PCR; TCRdb's copy keeps in-frame clones and lacks some. The table lists some 230,000 clones, roughly four fifths of them singletons, with around 8% in the top ten. Sequencing used peripheral blood. These receptors were collected from a woman at least 80 years old with COVID-19, enrolled during active disease.

This chain joins TRBV5-8 and TRBJ2-3; 11 bases match TRBD1. The CDR3 extends over 15 amino acids. Germline CDR1 reads SGHTS; CDR2 reads YDEGEE. With 3 bases clipped from V and 7 bases from J, the junction kept 7 bases outside the gene matches. The CDR3 bases are TGTGCCAGCAGCTCGGCTGGGACAGGGGGAAATACGCAGTATTTT. Translating it yields CASSSAGTGGNTQYF.

The chain combines TRBV6-5 with TRBJ1-5; D gene unclear. CDR3 length: 14 amino acids. The V gene lost 2 bases and the J gene lost 11 bases, with 16 bases spanning the gap. The germline V gene has CDR1 MNHEY and CDR2 SVGAGI. CDR3 amino acids: CASSYDQWLGTQHF. CDR3 nucleotides: TGTGCCAGCAGTTACGACCAGTGGTTGGGCACCCAGCATTTT.

The chain joins TRBV6-6 to TRBJ1-2; D remains ambiguous. Looked up from germline, CDR1 is MNHNY and CDR2 is SVGAGI (reference sequence). Trimming took off 4 bases at V and 4 bases at J, with 13 bases between the two ends. The CDR3 extends over 14 amino acids. The CDR3 bases are TGTGCCAGCAGTTCAGGAGGGTCCCCCTATGGCTACACCTTC. This sequence encodes CASSSGGSPYGYTF.

This clone turned up a few times. J is TRBJ1-5 and V is TRBV7-2; the match to TRBD1 covers 7 bases. This CDR3 comprises 14 residues. CDR1 is SGHTA and CDR2 is FQGNSA in the germline V gene. V dropped 3 bases and J dropped 5; count of bases not matched to a gene: 4. CDR3: CASSLGQTYQPQHF. The DNA for the CDR3 is TGTGCCAGCAGCTTGGGACAGACGTATCAGCCCCAGCATTTT.

The chain is built from TRBV25-1 and TRBJ1-1; D call uncertain. CDR3 length equals 16 residues. The V gene's germline CDR1 is MGHDK and CDR2 SYGVNS. V was clipped by 6 bases and J by 5 bases, with 22 bases between them. The CDR3 here is CASSKNRGGRETEAFF. The CDR3 bases are TGTGCCAGCAGCAAAAACCGAGGAGGGAGAGAGACTGAAGCTTTCTTT.

CDR3: CASRSLGGTVSSYEQYF. CDR3 nucleotides: TGTGCCAGCAGATCGCTTGGGGGGACGGTGAGCTCCTACGAGCAGTACTTC. The J gene is TRBJ2-7, the V gene TRBV7-9, with D maybe TRBD2 (6 bases). From germline, CDR1 is SEHNR and CDR2 FQNEAQ (reference sequence). CDR3 length: 17 amino acids. Between the trimmed V and J ends, which lost 6 bases and 0 bases, there was a span of 21 bases.

The J gene is TRBJ2-7, the V gene TRBV7-2; 7 nucleotides agree with TRBD1. The CDR3 runs to 13 residues. V shed 4 bases, J shed 4 bases, and the junction held 4 bases outside the gene matches. Per germline, CDR1 SGHTA and CDR2 FQGNSA. CDR3 region: CASSSGTDYEQYF. For the CDR3, the DNA is TGTGCCAGCAGCTCCGGGACAGATTACGAGCAGTACTTC.

This chain joins TRBV7-3 and TRBJ2-3; TRBD2 matches 7 bases. The V gene end was trimmed by 0 bases and the J gene end by 4 bases; junction bases not matched to a gene: 4. The CDR3 runs to 15 residues. Germline V gene lookup returns CDR1 SGHTA and CDR2 FQGTGA. Here the CDR3 DNA reads TGTGCCAGCAGCTTAACTCGGGAGGTTGCAGATACGCAGTATTTT. Residues: CASSLTREVADTQYF. Combining the CDR3 with reference TRBV7-3 and TRBJ2-3 gives the whole variable domain GAGVSQTPSNKVTEKGKYVELRCDPISGHTALYWYRQSLGQGPEFLIYFQGTGAADDSGLPNDRFFAVRPEGSVSTLKIQRTERGDSAVYLCASSLTREVADTQYFGPGTRLTVL.

The rearrangement joins TRBV6-6 to TRBJ2-7; D not resolved. The CDR3 length is 11 residues. V lost 5 bases to trimming and J lost 5 bases, with 7 bases between them. Germline lookup yields CDR1 MNHNY and CDR2 SVGAGI (reference sequence). CDR3 region: CASSLSHEQYF. Here the CDR3 DNA reads TGTGCCAGCAGTCTGAGTCACGAGCAGTACTTC.

Only a few counts were recorded for this clone. The chain uses TRBV2 and TRBJ1-2; no clear D. Germline CDR1 and CDR2: SNHLY and FYNNEI. Trimming shortened V by 6 bases and J by 8 bases, and 10 bases separated the two germline ends. The CDR3 has 11 residues. CDR3 in amino acids: CASRADYGYTF. As DNA, the CDR3 is TGTGCCAGCAGGGCGGATTACGGCTACACCTTC.

The count of this clone is one. The rearrangement links TRBV29-1 to TRBJ2-7; 7 nucleotides agree with TRBD1. Germline-derived CDR1 and CDR2 are SQVTM and ANQGSEA. The CDR3 sequence is 11 residues long. Trimming removed 6 bases from V and 1 base from J; junction bases left unmatched: 0. CDR3 sequence reads: CSVGQSYEQYF. CDR3 DNA: TGCAGCGTGGGACAGTCCTACGAGCAGTACTTC.

The chain employs TRBV27 and TRBJ2-2, with 12 bases fitting TRBD1. The CDR3 has 15 residues. V shed 3 bases and J 8 bases; nucleotides not matched to a gene: 4. Per the germline V gene, CDR1 is MNHEY and CDR2 is SMNVEV (reference sequence). CDR3 in DNA: TGTGCCAGCAGTTTCGGGACAGGGGGCAGGGGGGAGCTGTTTTTT. This encodes CASSFGTGGRGELFF.

The rearrangement joins TRBV30 to TRBJ1-6; a weak D match, TRBD1 (6 bases). Deletions cut 4 bases from V and 7 bases from J, with 11 bases between. This CDR3 contains 13 residues. Germline V lookup: CDR1 GTSNPN, CDR2 SVGIG (reference sequence). The CDR3 reads CAWTGQLNSPLHF. In nucleotides, the CDR3 is TGTGCCTGGACAGGACAGCTAAATTCACCCCTCCACTTT. Full variable domain (rest looked up from reference TRBV30 and TRBJ1-6): SQTIHQWPATLVQPVGSPLSLECTVEGTSNPNLYWYRQAAGRGLQLLFYSVGIGQISSEVPQNLSASRPQDRQFILSSKKLLLSDSGFYLCAWTGQLNSPLHFGNGTRLTVT.

This rearrangement joins TRBV11-2 to TRBJ2-7; TRBD1 matches 10 bases. CDR3 length equals 19 residues. In germline, CDR1 is SGHAT, CDR2 FQNNGV. V dropped 4 bases and J dropped 3; count of bases not matched to a gene: 18. CDR3 DNA sequence: TGTGCCAGCAGCTCCGCCCTTCCGGGACAGGGGAAGGCTGTCTACGAGCAGTACTTC. This codes for CASSSALPGQGKAVYEQYF.

V and J are TRBV5-1 and TRBJ2-7, with 14 nucleotides matching TRBD2. Looked up from germline, CDR1 is SGHRS and CDR2 is YFSETQ. V shed 2 bases, J shed 6 bases, and the junction held 4 bases outside the gene matches. The CDR3 length is 15 residues. DNA of the CDR3: TGCGCCAGCAGCTTAGGGACTAGCGGGGGTGGCGAGCAGTACTTC. Translation gives CASSLGTSGGGEQYF.

The gene calls are TRBV21-1 and TRBJ2-2; TRBD1 is the table's D call, not checked against the DNA. TRBV21-1 represents a pseudogene. The length of the CDR3 is 16 residues. CDR3 residues: CASSKEDRSGTGELFF. Written as DNA, the CDR3 is TGTGCCAGCAGCAAAGAGGACAGGAGTGGCACCGGGGAGCTGTTTTTT.

J is TRBJ1-2 and V is TRBV19; TRBD1 is a possible D gene (6 bases). The length of the CDR3 is 13 residues. CDR1 and CDR2 from the germline V gene are LNHDA and SQIVND (reference sequence). Trimming cost V 5 bases and J 7 bases, with 14 bases left between them. Here the CDR3 DNA reads TGTGCCAGTAGTGGGGAATGGGGGCCTGGCTACACCTTC. This encodes CASSGEWGPGYTF.

Worth noting for this clone: The sample contains more than one DNA sequence encoding this CDR3. The rearrangement uses TRBV5-4 and TRBJ2-3, with D maybe TRBD1 (5 bases). V was shortened by 2 bases and J by 1 base, with 5 bases between the two germline ends. Germline CDR1 SGHNT, CDR2 YYREEE (reference sequence). This CDR3 is 13 amino acids long. CDR3 in DNA: TGTGCCAGCAGCTTACAGGGCACAGATACGCAGTATTTT. It encodes CASSLQGTDTQYF.

The CDR3 DNA reads TGTGCCAGCAGCTTAAGGGGTCGACCGGTGAACACTGAAGCTTTCTTT. Translation: CASSLRGRPVNTEAFF. The chain links TRBV13 to TRBJ1-1, with D perhaps matching TRBD1 (5 bases). The length of the CDR3 is 16 residues. V shed 2 bases and J shed 0 bases, with 13 bases lying between them. Germline-derived CDR1 and CDR2 are PRHDT and FYEKMQ (reference sequence).

The chain links TRBV12-5 to TRBJ2-5; D gene ambiguous. Trimming cost V 4 bases and J 2 bases, with 11 bases left between them. Germline V lookup: CDR1 LGHNT, CDR2 FRNRAP. The CDR3 length is 14 residues. In DNA, the CDR3 is TGTGCTAGTGGTTCTTCCAGTAAACAAGAGACCCAGTACTTC. This translates into CASGSSSKQETQYF.

V is TRBV24-1 and J is TRBJ1-1; no clear D gene. V was clipped by 7 bases and J by 1 base, with 12 bases between them. This CDR3 is built from 14 residues. CDR1 is KGHDR, CDR2 SFDVKD, per germline. CDR3 DNA: TGTGCCACCAGGTCGTCTACTGGGAACACTGAAGCTTTCTTT. This gives the protein CATRSSTGNTEAFF.

This chain connects TRBV15 to TRBJ1-5, with D possibly being TRBD1 (6 bases). The CDR3 totals 13 residues. Looked up from germline, CDR1 is LNHNV and CDR2 is YYDKDF (reference sequence). V lost 7 bases and J lost 5, with 12 bases in between. In nucleotides, the CDR3 is TGTGCCACCAACCGGGACAAACATCAGCCCCAGCATTTT. This sequence encodes CATNRDKHQPQHF.

The V gene is TRBV5-5, the J gene TRBJ1-2; TRBD1 matches 7 bases. The CDR3 runs to 14 residues. Germline V lookup: CDR1 SGHKS, CDR2 YYEKEE (reference sequence). With V trimmed by 0 bases and J by 7 bases, 6 bases remained unmatched. The CDR3 spells CASSLGQGKGGYTF. The CDR3, as DNA: TGTGCCAGCAGCTTGGGACAGGGAAAGGGTGGCTACACCTTC.

This rearrangement joins TRBV20-1 to TRBJ1-4; D is uncertain. V shed 3 bases and J shed 3 bases, with 8 bases lying between them. The germline V gene has CDR1 DFQATT and CDR2 SNEGSKA (reference sequence). The CDR3 runs 13 residues. CDR3 region: CSASREPNEKLFF. As DNA, the CDR3 is TGCAGTGCTAGTCGGGAGCCTAATGAAAAACTGTTTTTT.

This chain links TRBV18 with TRBJ1-1, with D possibly matching TRBD1 (5 bases). This CDR3 has 13 amino acids. CDR1 is KGHSH, CDR2 LQKENI, per germline. Trimming left V 3 bases short and J 7 bases short, with 12 bases between. The CDR3 sequence: CASSPQGGYEAFF. The CDR3 DNA follows: TGTGCCAGCTCACCCCAGGGAGGCTATGAAGCTTTCTTT.

With regard to this clone: The same CDR3 also results from other DNA sequences found in this sample. The chain carries TRBV5-8 and TRBJ1-5; D may be TRBD1 (5 bases). V lost 1 base, J lost 0 bases, and 8 bases lay in between. CDR3 length: 15 amino acids. The germline gives CDR1 SGHTS, CDR2 YDEGEE. The CDR3 loop is CASSLRGYSNQPQHF. The CDR3 DNA reads TGTGCCAGCAGCTTGAGGGGTTATAGCAATCAGCCCCAGCATTTT.